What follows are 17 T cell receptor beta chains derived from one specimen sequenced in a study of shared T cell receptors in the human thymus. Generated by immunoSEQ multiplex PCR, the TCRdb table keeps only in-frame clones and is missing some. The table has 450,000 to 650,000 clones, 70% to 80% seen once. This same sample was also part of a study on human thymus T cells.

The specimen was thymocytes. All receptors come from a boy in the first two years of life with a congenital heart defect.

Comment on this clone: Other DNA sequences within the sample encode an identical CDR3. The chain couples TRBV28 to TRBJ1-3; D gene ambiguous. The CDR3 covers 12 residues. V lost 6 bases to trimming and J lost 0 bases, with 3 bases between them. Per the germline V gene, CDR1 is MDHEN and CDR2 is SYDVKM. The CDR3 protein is CASSLSGNTIYF. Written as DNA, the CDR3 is TGTGCCAGCAGCCTCTCTGGAAACACCATATATTTT.

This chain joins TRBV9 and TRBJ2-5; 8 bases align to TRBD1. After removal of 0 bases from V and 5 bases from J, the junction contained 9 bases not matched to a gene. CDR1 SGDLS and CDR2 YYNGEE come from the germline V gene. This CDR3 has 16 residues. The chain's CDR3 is CASSVARGTGEETQYF. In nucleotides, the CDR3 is TGTGCCAGCAGCGTAGCTCGGGGGACAGGCGAGGAGACCCAGTACTTC.

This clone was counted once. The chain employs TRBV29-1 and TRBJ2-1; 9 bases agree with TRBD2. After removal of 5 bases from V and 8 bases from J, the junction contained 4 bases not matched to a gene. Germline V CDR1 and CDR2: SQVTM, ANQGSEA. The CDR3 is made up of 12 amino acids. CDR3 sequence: CSVPIAGDEQFF. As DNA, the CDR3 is TGCAGCGTTCCTATAGCGGGAGATGAGCAGTTCTTC.

Written as DNA, the CDR3 is TGCGCCAGCAGCCAAGATCTGAGCGGGAGACTTCAAGAGACCCAGTACTTC. Translating gives CASSQDLSGRLQETQYF. The chain joins TRBV4-3 to TRBJ2-5; the match to TRBD2 covers 8 bases. The trim removed 0 bases at V and 2 bases at J, leaving 8 bases unmatched. The germline gives CDR1 LGHNA, CDR2 YSLEER. The CDR3 covers 17 residues.

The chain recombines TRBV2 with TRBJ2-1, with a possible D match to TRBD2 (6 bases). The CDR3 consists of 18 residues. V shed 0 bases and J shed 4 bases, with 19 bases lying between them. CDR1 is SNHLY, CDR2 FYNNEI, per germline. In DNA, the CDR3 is TGTGCCAGCAGTGAAGCGCTGATTTGGCGGGAAAGGTACAATGAGCAGTTCTTC. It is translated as CASSEALIWRERYNEQFF.

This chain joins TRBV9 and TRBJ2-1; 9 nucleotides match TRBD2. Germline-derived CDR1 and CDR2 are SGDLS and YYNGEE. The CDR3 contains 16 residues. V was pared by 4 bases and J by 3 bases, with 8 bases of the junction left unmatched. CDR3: CASSPYAGGVYNEQFF. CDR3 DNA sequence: TGTGCCAGCAGCCCTTATGCGGGAGGGGTCTACAATGAGCAGTTCTTC.

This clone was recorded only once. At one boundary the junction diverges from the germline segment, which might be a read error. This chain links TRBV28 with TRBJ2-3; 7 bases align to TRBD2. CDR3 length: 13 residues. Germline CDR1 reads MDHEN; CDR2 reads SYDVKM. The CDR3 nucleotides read TGTGCCAGCACCCCGACTAGCAGAGATACGCAGTATTTT. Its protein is CASTPTSRDTQYF.

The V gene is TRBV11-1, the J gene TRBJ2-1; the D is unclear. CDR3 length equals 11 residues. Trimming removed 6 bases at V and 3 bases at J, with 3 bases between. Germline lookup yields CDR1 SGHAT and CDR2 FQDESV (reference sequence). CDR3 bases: TGTGCCAGCAGTAACTACAATGAGCAGTTCTTC. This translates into CASSNYNEQFF.

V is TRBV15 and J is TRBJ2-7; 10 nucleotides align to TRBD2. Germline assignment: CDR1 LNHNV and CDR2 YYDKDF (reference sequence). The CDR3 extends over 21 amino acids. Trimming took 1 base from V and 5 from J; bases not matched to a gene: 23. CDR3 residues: CATSRGIFPRSGRASLDEQYF. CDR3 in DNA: TGTGCCACCAGCAGAGGAATTTTCCCTCGGAGCGGGAGGGCCAGTCTCGACGAGCAGTACTTC.

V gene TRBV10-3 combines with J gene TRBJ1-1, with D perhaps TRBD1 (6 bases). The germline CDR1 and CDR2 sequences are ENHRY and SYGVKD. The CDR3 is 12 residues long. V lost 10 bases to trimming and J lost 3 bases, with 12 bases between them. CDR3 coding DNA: TGTGCCAACATGAACAGGGACACTGAAGCTTTCTTT. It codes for CANMNRDTEAFF.

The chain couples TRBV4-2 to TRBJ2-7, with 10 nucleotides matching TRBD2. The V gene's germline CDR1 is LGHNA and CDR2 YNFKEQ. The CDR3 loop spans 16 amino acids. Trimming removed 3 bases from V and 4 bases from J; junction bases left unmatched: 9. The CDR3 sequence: CASSHGTGLALYEQYF. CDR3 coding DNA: TGTGCCAGCAGCCACGGGACGGGACTAGCGCTTTACGAGCAGTACTTC.

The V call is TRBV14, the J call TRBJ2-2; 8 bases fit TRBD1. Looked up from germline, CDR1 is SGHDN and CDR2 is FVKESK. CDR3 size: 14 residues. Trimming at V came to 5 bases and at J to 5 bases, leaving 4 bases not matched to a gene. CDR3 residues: CASSWDRTTGELFF. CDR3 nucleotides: TGTGCCAGCAGCTGGGACAGGACTACCGGGGAGCTGTTTTTT. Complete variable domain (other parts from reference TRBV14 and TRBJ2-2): EAGVTQFPSHSVIEKGQTVTLRCDPISGHDNLYWYRRVMGKEIKFLLHFVKESKQDESGMPNNRFLAERTGGTYSTLKVQPAELEDSGVYFCASSWDRTTGELFFGEGSRLTVL.

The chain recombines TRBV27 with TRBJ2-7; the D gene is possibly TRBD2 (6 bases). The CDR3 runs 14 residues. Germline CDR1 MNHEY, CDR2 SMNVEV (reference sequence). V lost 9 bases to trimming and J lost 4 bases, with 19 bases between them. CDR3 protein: CASGVVRETYEQYF. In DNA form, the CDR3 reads TGTGCCAGTGGAGTCGTACGGGAGACGTACGAGCAGTACTTC.

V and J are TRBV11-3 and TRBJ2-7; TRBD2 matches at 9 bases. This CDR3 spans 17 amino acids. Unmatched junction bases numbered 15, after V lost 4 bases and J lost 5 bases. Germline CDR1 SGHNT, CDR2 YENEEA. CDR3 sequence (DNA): TGTGCCAGCAGCTCGCCCCCGGTAGCGGGAGTAGGGAACGAGCAGTACTTC. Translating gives CASSSPPVAGVGNEQYF.

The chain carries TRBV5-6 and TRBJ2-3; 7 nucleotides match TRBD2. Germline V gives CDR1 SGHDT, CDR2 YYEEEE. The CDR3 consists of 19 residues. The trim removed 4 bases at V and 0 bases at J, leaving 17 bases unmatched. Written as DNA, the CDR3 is TGTGCCAGCAGCCTGGGGGGTGTGATAGCGGGCTCGAGCACAGATACGCAGTATTTT. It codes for CASSLGGVIAGSSTDTQYF. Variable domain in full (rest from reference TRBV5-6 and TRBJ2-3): DAGVTQSPTHLIKTRGQQVTLRCSPKSGHDTVSWYQQALGQGPQFIFQYYEEEERQRGNFPDRFSGHQFPNYSSELNVNALLLGDSALYLCASSLGGVIAGSSTDTQYFGPGTRLTVL.

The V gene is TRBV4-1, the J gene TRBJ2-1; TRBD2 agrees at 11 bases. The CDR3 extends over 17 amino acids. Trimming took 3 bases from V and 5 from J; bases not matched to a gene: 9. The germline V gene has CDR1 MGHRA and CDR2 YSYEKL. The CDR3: CASSQGFSGRGHNEQFF. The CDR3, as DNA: TGCGCCAGCAGCCAGGGGTTTAGCGGGAGGGGACACAATGAGCAGTTCTTC.

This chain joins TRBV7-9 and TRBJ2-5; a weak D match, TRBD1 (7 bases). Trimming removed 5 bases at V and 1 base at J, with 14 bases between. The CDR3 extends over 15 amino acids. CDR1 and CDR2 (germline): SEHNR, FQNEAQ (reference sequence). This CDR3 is CASSRAGGFQETQYF. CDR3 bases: TGTGCCAGCAGCCGGGCAGGGGGGTTCCAAGAGACCCAGTACTTC.